What follows is one TCR beta chain and its context. Its antigen has not been determined. Qualities for individual bases were not recorded, and no much larger clone is one base off. The CDR3 sequence holds 13 residues, the cysteine and phenylalanine included. The CDR3 DNA has 39 bases and is translated from base 1. From a lookup of the germline V gene (reference sequence), CDR1 and CDR2 are SSHAT and FNYEAQ. A distance of 14 bases separates the germline ends of V and J, which lose 5 bases and 7 bases respectively. These data are taken from a study of shared clonotypes between healthy human individuals (dated by TCRdb to the early 2020s). For context, the study as a whole: The cohort included three men and a couple of women between 18 and 49 years of age. To estimate repertoire size and how much clonotypes are shared between individuals, the study performed deep sequencing of blood TCR repertoires from a few healthy adults. Libraries were prepared and TCR repertoires were sequenced by different laboratories using diverse techniques, in order to increase sequencing depth and limit assay-specific biases. For each donor, CD4 naive and CD4 memory were each given three plates, CD8 naive was given two plates, and CD8 memory was given one plate. Per donor, leukapheresis produced somewhere between about 0.94 and 9 billion PBMCs. Paper-wide results and their limitations: Compared with non-shared clonotypes, the clonotypes found in all four sorted-subset donors had higher generation probabilities. Incomplete sequencing was indicated by rarefaction of sorted-subset datasets, despite the large sequencing depth. Naive subsets generally had larger estimated clonotype richness than memory subsets did. About 5% of naive CD4, 3% to 4% of naive CD8, about 2.1% of memory CD4, and more than 0.35% of memory CD8 clonotypes were shared across several donors. Sampling was restricted to blood, and TCR repertoires in tissues likely differ from the TCR repertoires found in blood. Pairwise subsampling led to the expectation that sequencing depth would affect the degree of clonotype sharing among donors. Because the study included only a small number of donors, the genetic and exposure-history diversity represented was limited.

TCR CDR3 regions were amplified from genomic DNA by multiplex PCR using the deep immunoSEQ assay. For each cell subset, the extracted genomic DNA was distributed evenly across all wells of several immunoSEQ 96-well plates, and each plate served as one replicate. For sorted subsets, each replicate PCR was loaded with around 220 ng genomic DNA, equivalent to 25,000 to 30,000 T cell genomes. Purified libraries were quantified with a Qubit 3.0 fluorometer, sized on a Bioanalyzer 2100, and re-quantified with the KAPA Library Quantification kit. Each immunoSEQ 96-well plate was sequenced on its own single-read 150-cycle Illumina NextSeq 550 flow cell. The study's processing was this. Because the immunoSEQ output included only junctional sequences and no quality scores, the filtering could not be the same as the filtering used for full-length reads. To assign V/J genes and CDR3, sequences were annotated using PyIR, a Python wrapper for IgBLAST v1.9, with IMGT germline references. Reads with weak V/J assignments (E-value above 1e-6), missing CDR3, stop codons, out-of-frame junctions, or ambiguous translated residues were removed. A V3J clonotype was defined by an identical inferred V gene, J gene, and CDR3 amino acid sequence. The percentage overlap between two repertoires was calculated by dividing the number of shared unique clonotypes by the size of the smaller repertoire. Repertoire richness was assessed with RTK rarefaction, the Chao1 estimator, and Recon v2.1 estimates of unobserved clonotypes. Generation probabilities for all TCRbeta clonotypes obtained by the gDNA method from a handful of donors were computed using OLGA. This immuneACCESS table, as held by TCRdb, lists in-frame sequences with V and J called but not all clones. Of the missing ones, under half trace to an unresolved V gene in checked studies; the others have no known cause. Clone size and V and J calls were adopted from that table, with D and trimming inferred from the DNA. The sample records some 2,500,000 clones, 80% to 95% of which are singletons. Approximately 0.37% of the sample rests with the top ten.

Donors were healthy HIV-negative adults with no recently reported acute infections or vaccinations. All donors were Caucasian adults living in Nashville, Tennessee, USA. CD4+ T cells were enriched by magnetic negative selection; naive cells were then positively selected on CD45RA, and the negative fraction formed the memory subset. Blood was obtained by leukapheresis, after which PBMCs were separated by Ficoll-Histopaque density gradient centrifugation and cryopreserved in liquid nitrogen vapor phase. Purity and quantity of every magnetically sorted T cell population were checked by analytical flow cytometry. Genomic DNA was isolated from each sorted fraction and quantified by UV absorbance on a Nanodrop 2000c.

The sample was naive CD4+ T cells from PBMCs. Read against the paper, the sample's cell subset or site label means: CD45RA+ positively selected. The rearranged chain carries TRBV7-7 and TRBJ2-5, and possibly TRBD2, on 6 matching bases. The source is a young man in good health. Some clones in this sample may be carry-over from other donors' samples. The CDR3 region has the sequence CASSTTGSGTQYF. The nucleotide sequence is TGTGCCAGCAGCACCACCGGTAGCGGGACCCAGTACTTC.